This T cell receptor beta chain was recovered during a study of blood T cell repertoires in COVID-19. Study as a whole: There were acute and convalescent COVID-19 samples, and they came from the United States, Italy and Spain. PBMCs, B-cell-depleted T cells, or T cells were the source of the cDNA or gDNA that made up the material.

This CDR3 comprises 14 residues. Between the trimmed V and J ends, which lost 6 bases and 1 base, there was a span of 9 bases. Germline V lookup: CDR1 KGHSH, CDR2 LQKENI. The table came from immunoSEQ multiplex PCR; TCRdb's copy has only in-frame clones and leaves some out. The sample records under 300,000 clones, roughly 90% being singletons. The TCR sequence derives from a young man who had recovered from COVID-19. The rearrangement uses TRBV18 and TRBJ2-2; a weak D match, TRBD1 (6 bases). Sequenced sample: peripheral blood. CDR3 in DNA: TGTGCCAGCTCCCCGGACAGGAACACCGGGGAGCTGTTTTTT. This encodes CASSPDRNTGELFF.